The 12 T cell receptor beta chains given below trace back to one sample, sequenced in a study of CD8+ T cells in alopecia areata. It was cDNA, reverse transcribed from extracted RNA, that served as the sequencing template. The repertoire was sequenced with immunoSEQ multiplex PCR; TCRdb's copy has only in-frame clones and lacks some. The sample records 150,000 to 200,000 clones, around three fifths being singletons. Treatment in this sample: oral pan-JAK inhibitor, 5-10 mg twice daily. The sample consisted of CD8+ T cells sorted from blood, taken at week 24, from a patient treated with tofacitinib. The origin of the receptors is a human donor with alopecia areata.

This clone was counted only a few times. The chain employs TRBV9 and TRBJ2-4; 13 bases fit TRBD2. Germline V lookup: CDR1 SGDLS, CDR2 YYNGEE. Losses at the gene ends were 3 bases for V and 8 bases for J; bases not matched to a gene: 5. The CDR3 is made up of 15 amino acids. The CDR3 region has the DNA TGTGCCAGCAGCGCCACTAGCGGGGGGGCGGACATTCAGTACTTC. Amino acids: CASSATSGGADIQYF.

The CDR3 protein is CASSEGGGEQYF. Written as DNA, the CDR3 is TGTGCCAGCAGCGAGGGAGGGGGCGAGCAGTACTTC. The genes are TRBV4-2 and TRBJ2-7; possible D gene TRBD2, 7 bases. Germline-derived CDR1 and CDR2 are LGHNA and YNFKEQ. Trimming removed 5 bases at V and 6 bases at J, with 11 bases between. The length of the CDR3 is 12 residues.

J is TRBJ1-5 and V is TRBV9; D perhaps matches TRBD1 (5 bases). The germline gives CDR1 SGDLS, CDR2 YYNGEE. V was trimmed by 3 bases and J by 4 bases, leaving 11 bases between them. The CDR3 is 14 amino acids. CDR3 in amino acids: CASSAGTENQPQHF. In DNA form, the CDR3 reads TGTGCCAGCAGCGCCGGGACGGAGAATCAGCCCCAGCATTTT.

The rearrangement joins TRBV29-1 to TRBJ2-7, with 7 bases matching TRBD1. Trimming removed 6 bases from V and 3 bases from J; junction bases left unmatched: 8. CDR1 is SQVTM and CDR2 is ANQGSEA in the germline V gene. This CDR3 has 13 residues. CDR3 nucleotides: TGCAGCGTCCTCGGGGACAGTCGCTACGAGCAGTACTTC. Amino acid sequence: CSVLGDSRYEQYF.

The gene calls are TRBV7-9 and TRBJ2-7; 11 bases align to TRBD2. CDR1 and CDR2 from the germline V gene are SEHNR and FQNEAQ (reference sequence). This CDR3 is built from 15 residues. With 5 bases clipped from V and 2 bases from J, the junction kept 5 bases outside the gene matches. The CDR3: CASSHGTSGTYEQYF. CDR3 nucleotide sequence: TGTGCCAGCAGCCACGGGACTAGCGGAACCTACGAGCAGTACTTC.

The chain employs TRBV6-5 and TRBJ2-5, with 8 positions matching TRBD1. CDR1 and CDR2 (germline): MNHEY, SVGAGI. V shed 5 bases, J shed 2 bases, and the junction held 7 bases outside the gene matches. The CDR3 extends over 15 amino acids. The CDR3 nucleotides are TGTGCCAGCAGTCAGGGGGCTCTGTGGCAAGAGACCCAGTACTTC. It yields the protein CASSQGALWQETQYF.

This chain joins TRBV6-4 and TRBJ1-2; 9 bases match TRBD1. In germline, CDR1 is MRHNA, CDR2 SNTAGT. Losses at the gene ends were 6 bases for V and 8 bases for J; bases not matched to a gene: 10. The CDR3 consists of 14 residues. In nucleotides, the CDR3 is TGTGCCAGCAGGGGTGATGGGACAGGGAGCGGCTACACCTTC. This translates into CASRGDGTGSGYTF.

This clone was picked up a small number of times. The chain has TRBV11-2 and TRBJ1-1, with a weak D call TRBD1 (5 bases). Germline CDR1 is SGHAT and CDR2 is FQNNGV. Trimming left V 2 bases short and J 7 bases short, with 17 bases between. The CDR3 extends over 15 amino acids. Here the CDR3 reads CASSLSSGPFGEAFF. CDR3 coding DNA: TGTGCCAGCAGCTTATCCTCAGGGCCATTTGGTGAAGCTTTCTTT.

This clone was seen only a few times. The V and J genes are TRBV7-9 and TRBJ2-1; possible D gene TRBD1, 5 bases. With 5 bases removed from V and 13 bases from J, the gap between germline ends came to 18 bases. Germline V gene lookup returns CDR1 SEHNR and CDR2 FQNEAQ (reference sequence). This CDR3 is built from 13 residues. The CDR3 spells CASSPPLDKNQFF. The CDR3 DNA sequence: TGTGCCAGCAGCCCGCCTTTGGACAAGAATCAGTTCTTC.

The rearrangement joins TRBV5-6 to TRBJ1-6, with D possibly being TRBD1 (5 bases). The CDR3 extends over 14 amino acids. Germline lookup yields CDR1 SGHDT and CDR2 YYEEEE. Trimming removed 1 base at V and 9 bases at J, with 11 bases between. The CDR3 DNA follows: TGTGCCAGCAGCTTGTCCTGGGGGGGTTCACCCCTCCACTTT. Its protein is CASSLSWGGSPLHF.

The chain uses TRBV29-1 and TRBJ2-3; D gene unclear. This CDR3 is 11 amino acids long. Trimming shortened V by 7 bases and J by 0 bases, and 5 bases separated the two germline ends. Germline V lookup: CDR1 SQVTM, CDR2 ANQGSEA. The CDR3 reads CSAMSTDTQYF. The DNA of the CDR3 is TGCAGCGCCATGAGCACAGATACGCAGTATTTT.

The table lists this clone with a few counts. The chain combines TRBV2 with TRBJ2-3; D unclear. This CDR3 contains 12 residues. CDR1 is SNHLY, CDR2 FYNNEI, per germline. The V and J ends lost 6 bases and 4 bases respectively, with 8 bases between them. The CDR3 nucleotides read TGTGCCAGCAGCGAGATCTCAGATACGCAGTATTTT. Translation gives CASSEISDTQYF.